This T cell receptor beta chain emerged from a study of blood T cell repertoires in COVID-19. In the study overall: Researchers got acute and convalescent COVID-19 samples from the United States, Italy and Spain.

The protocol was immunoSEQ multiplex PCR, while the TCRdb copy is restricted to in-frame clones and leaves out a portion. The sample lists roughly 200,000 clones; 80% to 90% were seen once. Enrolled during active infection, Seattle patients were then followed longitudinally. The CDR3 totals 14 residues. Germline CDR1 and CDR2: SNHLY and FYNNEI. With 10 bases clipped from V and 11 bases from J, the junction kept 15 bases outside the gene matches. The chain uses TRBV2 and TRBJ1-4; 8 nucleotides match TRBD1. The origin of this receptor is an elderly woman with COVID-19, enrolled during active disease. Sequenced: peripheral blood. CDR3 sequence (DNA): TGTGCCACCTCCCGGACAGGGCTCTTTGGTAAACTGTTTTTT. This codes for CATSRTGLFGKLFF. Full variable domain (rest looked up from reference TRBV2 and TRBJ1-4): EPEVTQTPSHQVTQMGQEVILRCVPISNHLYFYWYRQILGQKVEFLVSFYNNEISEKSEIFDDQFSVERPDGSNFTLKIRSTKLEDSAMYFCATSRTGLFGKLFFGSGTQLSVL.